Given below is one T cell receptor beta chain in context. The data originate from a study of T cell responses to AZD1222 COVID-19 vaccine. Only in-frame clones appear in the TCRdb table, and some are missing; sequencing was by immunoSEQ multiplex PCR. The profile shows 74,000 or so clones, approximately 80% of them singletons. V shed 5 bases, J shed 11 bases, and the junction held 6 bases outside the gene matches. CDR1 is SGHRS, CDR2 YFSETQ, per germline. The CDR3 is 11 amino acids. The clonotype was recovered from an adult in good health. Sample: peripheral blood, taken on day 0 of AZD1222 vaccination. The chain carries TRBV5-1 and TRBJ1-1; the match to TRBD1 covers 7 bases. CDR3 DNA sequence: TGCGCCAGCAGTCGACAGGGAGATGCTTTCTTT. Its protein is CASSRQGDAFF.